The rows below give T cell receptor beta chains drawn from one sample of a study of shared clonotypes between healthy human individuals. Sequenced by immunoSEQ multiplex PCR; TCRdb stores in-frame clones only, minus some. The table shows 2 million to 2.5 million clones, with 85% to 95% occurring only once. The sample comprised naive CD4+ T cells from PBMCs. These receptors were collected from a man younger than 35 in good health. Some clones in this sample may be carry-over from other donors' samples. CDR3s include the opening cysteine and the closing phenylalanine or tryptophan. The order of the fields is V gene, CDR3 length, clone size, CDR3 protein. The listing skips clone size in some rows; elsewhere it reads once, few, many or a size class.

v_call: TRBV5-4; cdr3_length: 15; clone_size: .; cdr3_aa: CASSSRTGGNTEAFF
v_call: TRBV29-1; cdr3_length: 13; clone_size: .; cdr3_aa: CSVRLAGTDTQYF
v_call: TRBV29-1; cdr3_length: 16; clone_size: .; cdr3_aa: CSVTVRDPLYTGELFF
v_call: TRBV7-3; cdr3_length: 13; clone_size: .; cdr3_aa: CASSLRGDHEQYF
v_call: TRBV7-2; cdr3_length: 16; clone_size: .; cdr3_aa: CASSLPRLALTGELFF
v_call: TRBV6-1; cdr3_length: 13; clone_size: .; cdr3_aa: CASSVTRDQPQHF
v_call: TRBV28; cdr3_length: 17; clone_size: once; cdr3_aa: CASSPRRGMSTSSEQYF
v_call: TRBV28; cdr3_length: 15; clone_size: .; cdr3_aa: CASSATGVGNTEAFF
v_call: TRBV5-5; cdr3_length: 14; clone_size: .; cdr3_aa: CASSLAETGSRQYF
v_call: TRBV27; cdr3_length: 18; clone_size: .; cdr3_aa: CASSSIGQQRGALTEAFF
v_call: TRBV5-1; cdr3_length: 16; clone_size: .; cdr3_aa: CASSLGPGVESYGYTF
v_call: TRBV5-1; cdr3_length: 16; clone_size: .; cdr3_aa: CASSLAPTGGYNEQFF
v_call: TRBV29-1; cdr3_length: 12; clone_size: .; cdr3_aa: CSVEGAAGELFF
v_call: TRBV2; cdr3_length: 14; clone_size: .; cdr3_aa: CASILSSGANVLTF
v_call: TRBV6-6; cdr3_length: 13; clone_size: .; cdr3_aa: CASSWGEKEKLFF
v_call: TRBV18; cdr3_length: 14; clone_size: .; cdr3_aa: CASSRLDLSYEQYF
v_call: TRBV10-1; cdr3_length: 17; clone_size: .; cdr3_aa: CASSEGGGQGTLGTQYF
v_call: TRBV29-1; cdr3_length: 14; clone_size: .; cdr3_aa: CSVTRGAAGETQYF
v_call: TRBV7-2; cdr3_length: 15; clone_size: .; cdr3_aa: CASSLILGQGHGYTF
v_call: TRBV5-6; cdr3_length: 13; clone_size: .; cdr3_aa: CASSLGQNQPQHF
v_call: TRBV5-4; cdr3_length: 16; clone_size: .; cdr3_aa: CASSLGLAASGDTQYF
v_call: TRBV7-9; cdr3_length: 16; clone_size: .; cdr3_aa: CASSLGLTGLNEKLFF